Each of the 7 T cell receptor beta chains below was sequenced from the same sample in a study of glioma-infiltrating T cells. The iRepertoire nested amplicon-rescue multiplex PCR amplified TCR alpha and beta CDR3s from RNA. TCRdb processed the multiplex PCR reads anew with MiXCR; each CDR3 protein has one entry. The sample shows 95,000 to 150,000 distinct CDR3 sequences, less than 30% of them seen only once. What was sequenced was glioma tissue, nonneoplastic brain tissue, or PBMCs (not recorded which). These receptors all stem from a human donor with low-grade glioma or glioblastoma, undergoing nonglioma brain surgery, or in good health (not recorded which).

There are many counts of this clonotype. The chain links TRBV4-1 to TRBJ1-1, with D perhaps TRBD1 (5 bases). This CDR3 has 17 residues. V was shortened by 3 bases and J by 0 bases, with 17 bases between the two germline ends. Germline loops: CDR1 MGHRA, CDR2 YSYEKL. CDR3 DNA: TGCGCCAGCAGCCACGGGAGCCAGGGCGGACTGAACACTGAAGCTTTCTTT. It encodes CASSHGSQGGLNTEAFF.

The CDR3, as DNA: TGCGCCAGCAGCCGAGGATCGGGTACTGAGCAGTTCTTC. Translation gives CASSRGSGTEQFF. The genes are TRBV4-1 and TRBJ2-1; D unresolved. The CDR3 contains 13 residues. V lost 4 bases and J lost 9, with 13 bases in between. CDR1 is MGHRA, CDR2 YSYEKL, per germline.

The gene calls are TRBV18 and TRBJ2-2; TRBD2 aligns across 8 bases. Germline loops: CDR1 KGHSH, CDR2 LQKENI. Trimming took 0 bases from V and 6 from J; bases not matched to a gene: 6. The CDR3 totals 16 residues. The CDR3 protein is CASSPPGTSLSGELFF. CDR3 nucleotides: TGTGCCAGCTCACCACCCGGGACTAGTCTCTCCGGGGAGCTGTTTTTT. The entire variable domain, with the rest obtained from reference TRBV18 and TRBJ2-2, is as follows: NAGVMQNPRHLVRRRGQEARLRCSPMKGHSHVYWYRQLPEEGLKFMVYLQKENIIDESGMPKERFSAEFPKEGPSILRIQQVVRGDSAAYFCASSPPGTSLSGELFFGEGSRLTVL.

The chain employs TRBV29-1 and TRBJ2-1; 7 bases are a match to TRBD1. Germline loops: CDR1 SQVTM, CDR2 ANQGSEA. V lost 8 bases to trimming and J lost 6 bases; unmatched junction nucleotides: 10. CDR3 length: 13 residues. CDR3 loop: CSIRDSPANEQFF. The CDR3 DNA reads TGCAGCATTCGGGACAGCCCCGCCAATGAGCAGTTCTTC.

This clonotype was detected many times. V and J are TRBV6-1 and TRBJ1-5; the D is unclear. The length of the CDR3 is 11 residues. The V gene lost 11 bases and the J gene lost 5 bases, with 10 bases spanning the gap. Germline V gene lookup returns CDR1 MNHNS and CDR2 SASEGT. As DNA, the CDR3 is TGTGCCGTCGCGGGGTATCAGCCCCAGCATTTT. Protein sequence: CAVAGYQPQHF.

Points on this clonotype: This sequence may be a read error, since a much larger clone differs from it by one base. V usage is TRBV18 and J usage is TRBJ2-3, with 8 bases identical to TRBD1. This CDR3 comprises 15 residues. Germline trimming cut 5 bases from V and 4 bases from J; bases unmatched to any gene: 8. The germline V gene has CDR1 KGHSH and CDR2 LQKENI. The CDR3 DNA follows: TGTGCCAGCTCAATACGACAGGGGCCGGCAGATACGCAGTATTTT. Residues: CASSIRQGPADTQYF.

J is TRBJ2-1 and V is TRBV5-4, with D hard to call. V lost 4 bases and J 0 bases, leaving 14 bases between the germline ends. Germline V CDR1 and CDR2: SGHNT, YYREEE (reference sequence). The CDR3 has 16 amino acids. The CDR3 sequence: CASSPTFLGSYNEQFF. CDR3 nucleotide sequence: TGTGCCAGCAGCCCGACTTTTCTTGGCTCCTACAATGAGCAGTTCTTC.